Included here is one T cell receptor (beta chain) sequence, with context. Its antigen is unknown. TCRdb's copy holds only in-frame clones and misses some; the assay was immunoSEQ multiplex PCR. Of about 15,000 clones in the sample, almost 75% are singletons; the top ten hold 4.5%. This record comes from a study of high-grade serous ovarian cancer treatment subgroups. The V gene end was trimmed by 4 bases and the J gene end by 6 bases; junction bases not matched to a gene: 13. CDR1 SGHRS and CDR2 YFSETQ come from the germline V gene. The CDR3 loop spans 16 amino acids. The tumor samples were collected prior to definitive surgery or chemotherapy. Findings and caveats of the study: Repertoire analysis covered CDR3 alone, not CDR1 or CDR2.

Sequencing was performed on tumor tissue. This clonotype was sampled from a human donor with high-grade serous ovarian cancer. V usage is TRBV5-1 and J usage is TRBJ2-5; 9 bases fit TRBD2. DNA of the CDR3: TGCGCCAGCAGCGCGGTAGCGGGGGCTAGGGGAAAGACCCAGTACTTC. Translating it yields CASSAVAGARGKTQYF.